One and the same sample provided the 28 T cell receptor beta chains below, sequenced in a study of shared clonotypes between healthy human individuals. The repertoire was sequenced with immunoSEQ multiplex PCR; TCRdb's copy has only in-frame clones and lacks some. Here the sample spans 2 million to 2.5 million clones, 90% to 95% being singletons. Sequenced material: naive CD4+ T cells from PBMCs. Documented subset: CD45RA+ positively selected. These receptors were collected from a young man in good health. Some clones in this sample may be carry-over from other donors' samples.

The chain uses TRBV15 and TRBJ2-5; 9 bases are a match to TRBD1. Germline lookup yields CDR1 LNHNV and CDR2 YYDKDF (reference sequence). The length of the CDR3 is 15 residues. V shed 0 bases and J 4 bases; nucleotides not matched to a gene: 3. This CDR3 reads CATSRDGTGRETQYF. The CDR3 region has the DNA TGTGCCACCAGCAGAGATGGGACAGGGCGAGAGACCCAGTACTTC.

This clone was observed a single time. The chain recombines TRBV7-2 with TRBJ2-5; D is possibly TRBD1 or TRBD2 (5 bases each). Trimming removed 7 bases from V and 4 bases from J, with 16 bases in between. CDR1 is SGHTA and CDR2 is FQGNSA in the germline V gene. CDR3 length: 14 amino acids. As DNA, the CDR3 is TGTGCCAGCAAGCCGGGGCGTATTTCAGAGACCCAGTACTTC. Translated, it gives CASKPGRISETQYF. Filled out from reference TRBV7-2 and TRBJ2-5, the complete variable domain reads GAGVSQSPSNKVTEKGKDVELRCDPISGHTALYWYRQSLGQGLEFLIYFQGNSAPDKSGLPSDRFSAERTGGSVSTLTIQRTQQEDSAVYLCASKPGRISETQYFGPGTRLLVL.

This chain connects TRBV9 to TRBJ1-1; possible D gene TRBD1, 5 bases. The V and J ends lost 0 bases and 0 bases respectively, with 18 bases between them. Looked up from germline, CDR1 is SGDLS and CDR2 is YYNGEE. There are 18 residues in the CDR3. The CDR3: CASSVGGEGARMNTEAFF. The CDR3 DNA reads as TGTGCCAGCAGCGTAGGAGGGGAAGGGGCCAGGATGAACACTGAAGCTTTCTTT.

A single count supports this clone. V usage is TRBV19 and J usage is TRBJ1-5; TRBD1 agrees at 7 bases. The CDR3 is 14 amino acids. Germline CDR1 is LNHDA and CDR2 is SQIVND (reference sequence). V was pared by 5 bases and J by 5 bases, with 6 bases of the junction left unmatched. The CDR3 sequence is CASSARGTDQPQHF. For the CDR3, the DNA is TGTGCCAGTAGTGCGCGGGGGACAGATCAGCCCCAGCATTTT. Filled out from reference TRBV19 and TRBJ1-5, the complete variable domain reads DGGITQSPKYLFRKEGQNVTLSCEQNLNHDAMYWYRQDPGQGLRLIYYSQIVNDFQKGDIAEGYSVSREKKESFPLTVTSAQKNPTAFYLCASSARGTDQPQHFGDGTRLSIL.

The chain couples TRBV4-1 to TRBJ1-3; possible D gene TRBD1, 6 bases. Germline V lookup: CDR1 MGHRA, CDR2 YSYEKL. The CDR3 is made up of 18 amino acids. V was cut by 0 bases and J by 1 base, with 16 bases left in between. Here the CDR3 DNA reads TGCGCCAGCAGCCAAGATGGGTCGGGGGCCCGTTCTGGAAACACCATATATTTT. Its protein is CASSQDGSGARSGNTIYF.

This chain links TRBV9 with TRBJ2-2; 8 positions agree with TRBD1. The germline gives CDR1 SGDLS, CDR2 YYNGEE. J gave up 1 base and V 5 bases, and 10 bases lay outside the gene matches. The CDR3 length is 17 residues. The CDR3 nucleotides are TGTGCCAGCAGTCCCCCGACCGGGACAGGGAACACCGGGGAGCTGTTTTTT. It is translated as CASSPPTGTGNTGELFF.

As to this clone: The junction shows a germline mismatch at one end, possibly a read error. CDR3 sequence: CARSLGGGGMDTEAFF. The CDR3 nucleotides read TGTGCCCGCAGCTTGGGAGGGGGAGGGATGGACACTGAAGCTTTCTTT. The chain joins TRBV5-4 to TRBJ1-1, with a weak D call TRBD1 (6 bases). In germline, CDR1 is SGHNT, CDR2 YYREEE (reference sequence). The CDR3 runs to 16 residues.

As concerns this clone: The same CDR3 can be traced to other DNA sequences in this sample. This chain uses TRBV5-1 with TRBJ2-3; D is undetermined. The CDR3 covers 12 residues. With 0 bases removed from V and 3 bases from J, the gap between germline ends came to 2 bases. Germline V CDR1 and CDR2: SGHRS, YFSETQ. CDR3 DNA: TGCGCCAGCAGCTTGGCGACAGATACGCAGTATTTT. Residues: CASSLATDTQYF.

The CDR3 reads CASSSQGVVSGELFF. In DNA form, the CDR3 reads TGTGCCAGCAGTTCACAGGGGGTAGTGAGCGGGGAGCTGTTTTTT. V gene TRBV27 combines with J gene TRBJ2-2; 8 bases line up with TRBD1. The V segment lost 4 bases and the J segment 7 bases; nucleotides outside the gene matches: 8. Germline V gives CDR1 MNHEY, CDR2 SMNVEV (reference sequence). The CDR3 has 15 residues.

This clone is a singleton in its sample. The genes are TRBV28 and TRBJ1-2; 9 bases align to TRBD1. Germline CDR1 reads MDHEN; CDR2 reads SYDVKM. The CDR3 contains 19 residues. V shed 6 bases, J shed 3 bases, and the junction held 20 bases outside the gene matches. The CDR3 reads CASSMVTGTGYKGDYGYTF. The CDR3 DNA reads TGTGCCAGCAGCATGGTTACCGGGACAGGGTACAAAGGGGACTATGGCTACACCTTC.

The chain couples TRBV6-5 to TRBJ1-2, with D maybe TRBD1 (6 bases). This CDR3 contains 14 residues. Germline lookup yields CDR1 MNHEY and CDR2 SVGAGI. V was clipped by 2 bases and J by 8 bases, with 15 bases between them. CDR3 loop: CASSYDRRVGGYTF. The CDR3, as DNA: TGTGCCAGCAGTTACGACAGGCGAGTCGGCGGCTACACCTTC.

This chain uses TRBV7-2 with TRBJ2-3; TRBD2 agrees at 10 bases. Germline V gene lookup returns CDR1 SGHTA and CDR2 FQGNSA. CDR3 size: 15 residues. J lost 13 bases, V lost 5 bases, and 15 bases had no gene match. CDR3 residues: CASSLSGRQPPEKYF. The CDR3 DNA reads as TGTGCCAGCAGCCTTAGCGGGAGGCAACCCCCAGAGAAGTATTTT.

The rearrangement uses TRBV9 and TRBJ1-5; 7 bases match TRBD1. Germline trimming cut 3 bases from V and 4 bases from J; bases unmatched to any gene: 7. The CDR3 is made up of 15 amino acids. Germline-derived CDR1 and CDR2 are SGDLS and YYNGEE. The CDR3 DNA sequence: TGTGCCAGCAGCGCCACCGGGACAGAAAATCAGCCCCAGCATTTT. Protein: CASSATGTENQPQHF.

The genes are TRBV4-1 and TRBJ1-6; 9 nucleotides align to TRBD1. In germline, CDR1 is MGHRA, CDR2 YSYEKL. J lost 9 bases, V lost 1 base, and 7 bases had no gene match. CDR3 length: 16 residues. The DNA of the CDR3 is TGCGCCAGCAGCCAAGGTCGGGGACAGGGCGGTTCACCCCTCCACTTT. It encodes CASSQGRGQGGSPLHF.

The genes are TRBV5-8 and TRBJ1-4, with 9 bases fitting TRBD1. The V gene end was trimmed by 4 bases and the J gene end by 7 bases; junction bases not matched to a gene: 5. This CDR3 region has 14 residues. Germline V gene sequence: CDR1 SGHTS, CDR2 YDEGEE. CDR3 loop: CASSLGGQGEKLFF. DNA for the CDR3: TGTGCCAGCAGCCTGGGGGGACAGGGTGAAAAACTGTTTTTT.

This clone was observed once. J is TRBJ2-7 and V is TRBV11-2, with 11 bases matching TRBD2. With 8 bases clipped from V and 4 bases from J, the junction kept 10 bases outside the gene matches. This CDR3 region has 15 residues. CDR1 is SGHAT, CDR2 FQNNGV, per germline. The CDR3 DNA follows: TGTGCCAGCGGAAAGACTAGCGGGAAGGAATACGAGCAGTACTTC. Its translation is CASGKTSGKEYEQYF.

The genes are TRBV19 and TRBJ2-7, with 10 positions matching TRBD2. There are 15 residues in the CDR3. The V gene end was trimmed by 5 bases and the J gene end by 0 bases; junction bases not matched to a gene: 4. From germline, CDR1 is LNHDA and CDR2 SQIVND (reference sequence). The CDR3 DNA sequence: TGTGCCAGTAGTCCGGGACTAGCGAACTCCTACGAGCAGTACTTC. Residues: CASSPGLANSYEQYF.

The count of this clone is one. This chain connects TRBV6-5 to TRBJ2-1, with D tentatively TRBD2 (6 bases). Trimming stripped 7 bases from V and 7 bases from J, with 20 bases between. CDR1 is MNHEY and CDR2 is SVGAGI in the germline V gene. This CDR3 contains 15 residues. CDR3 loop: CASTVIGTGKNEQFF. CDR3 bases: TGTGCCAGCACCGTTATTGGGACTGGTAAGAATGAGCAGTTCTTC.

This rearrangement joins TRBV5-6 to TRBJ1-2; D gene unclear. V shed 4 bases and J shed 1 base, with 17 bases lying between them. The CDR3 extends over 16 amino acids. Per germline, CDR1 SGHDT and CDR2 YYEEEE. Here the CDR3 DNA reads TGTGCCAGCAGCCTGACGCAAGGAAGCGGTAACTATGGCTACACCTTC. This translates into CASSLTQGSGNYGYTF.

The CDR3 nucleotides read TGTGCCAGCCGTACAGGACAGGTTAAATACAATGAGCAGTTCTTC. Its protein is CASRTGQVKYNEQFF. The rearrangement links TRBV6-5 to TRBJ2-1; TRBD1 matches at 7 bases. With V trimmed by 8 bases and J by 4 bases, 11 bases remained unmatched. Looked up from germline, CDR1 is MNHEY and CDR2 is SVGAGI. The CDR3 spans 15 residues.

The chain's CDR3 is CASSPGVNQPQHF. CDR3 in DNA: TGTGCCAGCAGCCCAGGGGTGAATCAGCCCCAGCATTTT. J is TRBJ1-5 and V is TRBV6-6; the D gene is possibly TRBD1 (6 bases). Germline CDR1 reads MNHNY; CDR2 reads SVGAGI (reference sequence). The CDR3 totals 13 residues. Trimming removed 6 bases from V and 4 bases from J, with 10 bases in between.

The chain uses TRBV5-4 and TRBJ2-5; 9 bases match TRBD2. V was clipped by 5 bases and J by 3 bases; unmatched bases: 11. The CDR3 consists of 16 residues. Germline lookup yields CDR1 SGHNT and CDR2 YYREEE (reference sequence). The CDR3 reads CASSTVVASGEETQYF. The DNA for the CDR3 is TGTGCCAGCAGTACGGTCGTGGCTAGCGGGGAAGAGACCCAGTACTTC.

The chain combines TRBV28 with TRBJ1-3; D not certain. Per the germline V gene, CDR1 is MDHEN and CDR2 is SYDVKM. Trimming pared 5 bases from V and 3 bases from J, leaving 11 bases between. The CDR3 contains 14 residues. The CDR3 region has the DNA TGTGCCAGCAGTGGAGGGTATTTTGGAAACACCATATATTTT. Translated, it gives CASSGGYFGNTIYF.

CDR3 loop: CASSLEGARTYNEQFF. CDR3 sequence (DNA): TGCGCCAGCAGCTTGGAGGGGGCGAGGACCTACAATGAGCAGTTCTTC. The V call is TRBV5-1, the J call TRBJ2-1; 7 bases line up with TRBD1. Trimming took 0 bases from V and 2 from J; bases not matched to a gene: 5. Per the germline V gene, CDR1 is SGHRS and CDR2 is YFSETQ. The CDR3 has 16 residues. Based on the CDR3 plus reference TRBV5-1 and TRBJ2-1, the full variable domain is KAGVTQTPRYLIKTRGQQVTLSCSPISGHRSVSWYQQTPGQGLQFLFEYFSETQRNKGNFPGRFSGRQFSNSRSEMNVSTLELGDSALYLCASSLEGARTYNEQFFGPGTRLTVL.

This chain connects TRBV6-6 to TRBJ2-2; 9 nucleotides agree with TRBD1. Germline V gene data show CDR1 as MNHNY and CDR2 as SVGAGI (reference sequence). With 4 bases clipped from V and 4 bases from J, the junction kept 7 bases outside the gene matches. The CDR3 length is 16 residues. For the CDR3, the DNA is TGTGCCAGCAGTTCGGGACAGGGCGGGAGCACCGGGGAGCTGTTTTTT. It specifies CASSSGQGGSTGELFF.

This chain connects TRBV7-9 to TRBJ2-5; D not resolved. Per the germline V gene, CDR1 is SEHNR and CDR2 is FQNEAQ (reference sequence). This CDR3 has 15 amino acids. V was trimmed by 1 base and J by 3 bases, leaving 12 bases between them. CDR3 DNA: TGTGCCAGCAGCTTAGGGGCTTTGGGAAAAGAGACCCAGTACTTC. Encoded protein: CASSLGALGKETQYF.

The V gene is TRBV5-1, the J gene TRBJ1-4, with unresolved D. V gave up 0 bases and J gave up 12 bases, with 15 bases separating them. The CDR3 runs to 14 residues. The germline V gene encodes CDR1 SGHRS and CDR2 YFSETQ. CDR3 coding DNA: TGCGCCAGCAGCTTGGCCGCGGGATCTCGGGAACTGTTTTTT. As protein: CASSLAAGSRELFF.

The J gene is TRBJ1-2, the V gene TRBV25-1, with TRBD1 matching 9 bases. The trim removed 5 bases at V and 3 bases at J, leaving 10 bases unmatched. Germline V gene sequence: CDR1 MGHDK, CDR2 SYGVNS. This CDR3 region has 16 residues. The CDR3 DNA follows: TGTGCCAGCAGTAAAAACACAGGGGGCGCTGACTATGGCTACACCTTC. It specifies CASSKNTGGADYGYTF.